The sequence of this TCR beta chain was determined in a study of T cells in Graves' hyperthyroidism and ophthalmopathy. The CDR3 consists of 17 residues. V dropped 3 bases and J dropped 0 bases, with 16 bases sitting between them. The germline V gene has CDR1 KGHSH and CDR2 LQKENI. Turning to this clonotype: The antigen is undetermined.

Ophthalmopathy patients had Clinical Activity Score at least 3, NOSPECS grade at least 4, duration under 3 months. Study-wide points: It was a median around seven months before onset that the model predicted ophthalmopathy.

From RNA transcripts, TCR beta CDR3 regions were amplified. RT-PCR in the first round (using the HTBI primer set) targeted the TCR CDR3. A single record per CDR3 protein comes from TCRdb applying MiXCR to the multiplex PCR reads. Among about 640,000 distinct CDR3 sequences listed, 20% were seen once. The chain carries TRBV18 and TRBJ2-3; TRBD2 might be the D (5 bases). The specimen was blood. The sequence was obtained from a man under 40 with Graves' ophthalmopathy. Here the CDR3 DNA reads TGTGCCAGCTCACCTCGGGAATCGGGGTTGAGCACAGATACGCAGTATTTT. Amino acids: CASSPRESGLSTDTQYF.